This T cell receptor (beta chain) was profiled in a study of CD8 T cells in Susac syndrome. The RNA input was about 0.45 to 1 ug, and it was reverse transcribed with random hexamers. Each CDR3 protein gets one entry after TCRdb re-called the immunoSEQ multiplex PCR reads with MiXCR. The table has approximately 190,000 distinct CDR3 sequences, approximately 95% seen once. Patients with Susac syndrome met diagnostic criteria defined recently for definite or probable disease. Germline V gene sequence: CDR1 MNHEY, CDR2 SVGAGI. V shed 0 bases and J shed 5 bases, with 4 bases lying between them. The CDR3 runs 12 residues. For this clonotype: As yet, its antigen is unknown.

Study-wide findings and caveats: The authors acknowledged that the study's TCR sequencing and HLA analysis involved relatively few individuals. Susac-specific public clones were found in total CD8+ and CD8+ TEMRA repertoires, numbering under 20 and five, respectively.

The specimen sequenced was CD8+ T cells from PBMCs. The chain combines TRBV6-5 with TRBJ2-5; D not resolved. This clonotype was sampled from a human donor with Susac syndrome. CDR3 region: CASSYSSETQYF. The DNA for the CDR3 is TGTGCCAGCAGTTACTCGTCGGAGACCCAGTACTTC.